This passage covers 17 T cell receptor beta chains from one sample sequenced in a study of cytomegalovirus exposure and HLA in healthy donors. TCRdb keeps only in-frame clones here, not all; method: immunoSEQ multiplex PCR. The data hold under 200,000 clones, with about 90% observed a single time. Input material: PBMCs. These receptors were obtained from a woman under 30 in good health and CMV-seropositive.

The chain is built from TRBV30 and TRBJ1-5; 7 bases agree with TRBD1. The CDR3 loop spans 13 amino acids. Unmatched junction bases numbered 6, after V lost 5 bases and J lost 5 bases. CDR1 and CDR2 from the germline V gene are GTSNPN and SVGIG (reference sequence). Written as DNA, the CDR3 is TGTGCCTGGGGCAGGGGGTCCGATCAGCCCCAGCATTTT. It is translated as CAWGRGSDQPQHF.

J is TRBJ2-1 and V is TRBV2; D not certain. The length of the CDR3 is 12 residues. Germline lookup yields CDR1 SNHLY and CDR2 FYNNEI. V lost 8 bases and J lost 7, with 12 bases in between. The CDR3 reads CASSQVDNEQFF. The DNA for the CDR3 is TGTGCCAGCTCCCAGGTGGATAATGAGCAGTTCTTC.

This clone has only one observation. The gene calls are TRBV4-3 and TRBJ1-1, with D unclear. The CDR3 totals 14 residues. The V and J ends lost 4 bases and 1 base respectively, with 10 bases between them. Looked up from germline, CDR1 is LGHNA and CDR2 is YSLEER. The chain's CDR3 is CASSRTSENTEAFF. In DNA, the CDR3 is TGCGCCAGCAGCCGAACCAGTGAGAACACTGAAGCTTTCTTT.

This chain connects TRBV5-1 to TRBJ1-1, with 10 bases fitting TRBD1. CDR3 length: 15 amino acids. Trimming cost V 4 bases and J 4 bases; bases outside gene matches: 7. CDR1 SGHRS and CDR2 YFSETQ come from the germline V gene. CDR3 in amino acids: CASSADRGWITEAFF. DNA of the CDR3: TGCGCCAGCAGCGCGGACAGGGGGTGGATCACTGAAGCTTTCTTT.

V usage is TRBV6-5 and J usage is TRBJ2-1; D is possibly TRBD2 (5 bases). The CDR3 extends over 13 amino acids. Germline V gives CDR1 MNHEY, CDR2 SVGAGI. V was trimmed by 0 bases and J by 7 bases, leaving 7 bases between them. In nucleotides, the CDR3 is TGTGCCAGCAGTTACTCGCGGGTTAATGAGCAGTTCTTC. This gives the protein CASSYSRVNEQFF.

This clone was counted a single time. V usage is TRBV10-1 and J usage is TRBJ1-5, with 8 bases fitting TRBD1. The CDR3 has 13 amino acids. Germline V gene lookup returns CDR1 WNHNN and CDR2 SYGVQD (reference sequence). J lost 7 bases, V lost 10 bases, and 9 bases had no gene match. CDR3 nucleotides: TGCGCCATTTCCGGGACAGGAGGACAGCCCCAGCATTTT. Translated: CAISGTGGQPQHF.

This chain uses TRBV29-1 with TRBJ2-4; possibly TRBD2 for D (6 bases). The CDR3 runs 13 residues. The germline V gene has CDR1 SQVTM and CDR2 ANQGSEA. V lost 3 bases, J lost 5 bases, and 11 bases lay in between. The DNA for the CDR3 is TGCAGCGTTGAGGAGGGACTGGAAAACATTCAGTACTTC. Amino acid sequence: CSVEEGLENIQYF.

This sequence joins TRBV28 and TRBJ2-7, with D possibly TRBD2 on 6 matching bases. V lost 5 bases, J lost 1 base, and 15 bases lay in between. Germline V lookup: CDR1 MDHEN, CDR2 SYDVKM. There are 15 residues in the CDR3. CDR3: CASSIAGTGSYEQYF. CDR3 sequence (DNA): TGTGCCAGCAGTATAGCCGGGACTGGATCCTACGAGCAGTACTTC.

The V and J genes are TRBV18 and TRBJ1-2, with 8 positions matching TRBD1. After removal of 4 bases from V and 2 bases from J, the junction contained 15 bases not matched to a gene. Germline V gene sequence: CDR1 KGHSH, CDR2 LQKENI. CDR3 size: 18 residues. CDR3 bases: TGTGCCAGCTCACTATACCGGACAGGGCCCTCGGGCAACTATGGCTACACCTTC. Protein product: CASSLYRTGPSGNYGYTF. Full variable domain (rest looked up from reference TRBV18 and TRBJ1-2): NAGVMQNPRHLVRRRGQEARLRCSPMKGHSHVYWYRQLPEEGLKFMVYLQKENIIDESGMPKERFSAEFPKEGPSILRIQQVVRGDSAAYFCASSLYRTGPSGNYGYTFGSGTRLTVV.

V is TRBV5-4 and J is TRBJ2-3; tentative D call: TRBD2 (7 bases). Trimming removed 0 bases from V and 3 bases from J, with 14 bases in between. The germline gives CDR1 SGHNT, CDR2 YYREEE (reference sequence). The CDR3 loop spans 16 amino acids. CDR3 residues: CASSLGGGAGTDTQYF. The DNA of the CDR3 is TGTGCCAGCAGCTTGGGCGGGGGCGCGGGGACAGATACGCAGTATTTT.

This clone was seen a single time. V is TRBV7-9 and J is TRBJ2-3; 13 positions agree with TRBD2. The J segment lost 4 bases and the V segment lost 4 bases, leaving 8 bases of the junction unmatched. The germline gives CDR1 SEHNR, CDR2 FQNEAQ (reference sequence). The CDR3 length is 17 residues. CDR3 residues: CASSSRTSGSRADTQYF. In DNA, the CDR3 is TGTGCCAGCAGCTCCCGGACTAGCGGGAGTCGGGCAGATACGCAGTATTTT.

The chain joins TRBV7-9 to TRBJ2-7; 9 bases agree with TRBD1. Trimming took 4 bases from V and 4 from J; bases not matched to a gene: 11. Germline lookup yields CDR1 SEHNR and CDR2 FQNEAQ (reference sequence). The CDR3 consists of 16 residues. In nucleotides, the CDR3 is TGTGCCAGCAGCTCCAATCCGGGACAGGGTCGGTACGAGCAGTACTTC. The encoded protein is CASSSNPGQGRYEQYF.

The V call is TRBV6-5, the J call TRBJ2-2; 10 nucleotides line up with TRBD1. V trimming: 5 bases; J trimming: 1 base; junction bases outside the gene matches: 1. This CDR3 spans 15 amino acids. Looked up from germline, CDR1 is MNHEY and CDR2 is SVGAGI. The CDR3 DNA is TGTGCCAGCAGTCGGACAGGGGGGAACACCGGGGAGCTGTTTTTT. It specifies CASSRTGGNTGELFF.

The chain carries TRBV5-4 and TRBJ2-7, with a possible D match to TRBD2 (5 bases). The germline CDR1 and CDR2 sequences are SGHNT and YYREEE (reference sequence). There are 15 residues in the CDR3. V lost 0 bases and J lost 3, with 13 bases in between. CDR3 DNA sequence: TGTGCCAGCAGCTTGGATGGGAGTGGTAACTACGAGCAGTACTTC. It encodes CASSLDGSGNYEQYF.

The chain recombines TRBV5-8 with TRBJ1-5; D remains unclear. The germline gives CDR1 SGHTS, CDR2 YDEGEE. CDR3 length equals 13 residues. V was cut by 2 bases and J by 6 bases, with 9 bases left in between. CDR3 bases: TGTGCCAGCAGCTTCAGGTCGTCTCAGCCCCAGCATTTT. Protein: CASSFRSSQPQHF. The full variable domain, its missing parts supplied by reference TRBV5-8 and TRBJ1-5, is EAGVTQSPTHLIKTRGQQATLRCSPISGHTSVYWYQQALGLGLQFLLWYDEGEERNRGNFPPRFSGRQFPNYSSELNVNALELEDSALYLCASSFRSSQPQHFGDGTRLSIL.

Only one count was recorded for this clone. The chain combines TRBV19 with TRBJ2-7; no reliable D call. CDR3 length: 15 amino acids. Looked up from germline, CDR1 is LNHDA and CDR2 is SQIVND (reference sequence). The V end was cut by 7 bases, the J end by 3 bases, with 19 bases between. This CDR3 is CASTTQNRGYYEQYF. DNA of the CDR3: TGTGCCAGTACCACCCAGAACCGCGGATACTACGAGCAGTACTTC.

The chain combines TRBV14 with TRBJ1-1; no clear D. This CDR3 contains 13 residues. Per germline, CDR1 SGHDN and CDR2 FVKESK. V gave up 3 bases and J gave up 0 bases, with 5 bases separating them. CDR3 nucleotide sequence: TGTGCCAGCAGCCAGGCATTGAACACTGAAGCTTTCTTT. It yields the protein CASSQALNTEAFF.